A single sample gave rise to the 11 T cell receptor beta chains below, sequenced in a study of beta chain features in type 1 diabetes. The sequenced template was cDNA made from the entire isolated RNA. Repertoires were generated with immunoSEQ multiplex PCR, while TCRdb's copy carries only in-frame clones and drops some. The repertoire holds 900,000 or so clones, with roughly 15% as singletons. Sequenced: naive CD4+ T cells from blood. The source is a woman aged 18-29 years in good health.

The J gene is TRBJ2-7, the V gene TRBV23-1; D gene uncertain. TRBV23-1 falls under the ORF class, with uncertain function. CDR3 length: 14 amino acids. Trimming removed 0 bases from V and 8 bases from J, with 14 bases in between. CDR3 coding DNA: TGCGCCAGCAGTCAATCAACACGGCTTAGGAAGCAGTACTTC. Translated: CASSQSTRLRKQYF.

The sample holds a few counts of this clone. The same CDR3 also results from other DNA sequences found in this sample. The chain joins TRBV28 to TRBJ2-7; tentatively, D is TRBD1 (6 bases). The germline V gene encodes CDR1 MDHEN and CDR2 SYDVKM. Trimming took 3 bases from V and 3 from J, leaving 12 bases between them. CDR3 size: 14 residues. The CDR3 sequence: CASSLPGHSYEQYF. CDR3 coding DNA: TGTGCCAGCAGTTTGCCGGGACATAGCTACGAGCAGTACTTC.

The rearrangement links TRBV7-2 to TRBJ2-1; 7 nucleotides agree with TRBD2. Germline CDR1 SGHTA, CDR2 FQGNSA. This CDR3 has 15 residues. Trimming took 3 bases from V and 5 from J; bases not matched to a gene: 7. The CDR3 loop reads CASSFPGTTHNEQFF. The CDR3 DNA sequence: TGTGCCAGCAGCTTCCCCGGGACTACACACAATGAGCAGTTCTTC.

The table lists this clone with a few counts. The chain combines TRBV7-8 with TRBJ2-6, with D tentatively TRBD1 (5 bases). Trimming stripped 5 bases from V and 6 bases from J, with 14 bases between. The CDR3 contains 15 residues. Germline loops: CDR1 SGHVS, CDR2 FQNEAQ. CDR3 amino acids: CASSLGHASANVLTF. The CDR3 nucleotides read TGTGCCAGCAGCCTTGGACACGCGTCGGCCAACGTCCTGACTTTC.

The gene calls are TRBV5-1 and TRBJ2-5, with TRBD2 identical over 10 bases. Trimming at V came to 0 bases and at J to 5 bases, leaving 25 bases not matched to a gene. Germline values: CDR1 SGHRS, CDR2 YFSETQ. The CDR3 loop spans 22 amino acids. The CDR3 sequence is CASSLGFGNILGLAVPMETQYF. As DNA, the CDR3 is TGCGCCAGCAGCTTGGGTTTTGGGAATATCTTAGGACTAGCGGTTCCGATGGAGACCCAGTACTTC.

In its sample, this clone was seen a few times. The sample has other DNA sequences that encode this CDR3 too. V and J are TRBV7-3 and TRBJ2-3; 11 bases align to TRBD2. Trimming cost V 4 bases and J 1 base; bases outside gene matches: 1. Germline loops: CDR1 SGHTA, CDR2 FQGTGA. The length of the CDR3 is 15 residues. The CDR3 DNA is TGTGCCAGCAGCTCGGGACTAGCGGGCACAGATACGCAGTATTTT. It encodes CASSSGLAGTDTQYF.

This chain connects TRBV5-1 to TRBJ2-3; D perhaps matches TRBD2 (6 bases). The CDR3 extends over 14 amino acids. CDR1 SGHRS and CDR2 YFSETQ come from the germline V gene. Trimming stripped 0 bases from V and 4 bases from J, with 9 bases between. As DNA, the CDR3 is TGCGCCAGCAGCTTGGCCGCGGGGTCAGATACGCAGTATTTT. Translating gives CASSLAAGSDTQYF.

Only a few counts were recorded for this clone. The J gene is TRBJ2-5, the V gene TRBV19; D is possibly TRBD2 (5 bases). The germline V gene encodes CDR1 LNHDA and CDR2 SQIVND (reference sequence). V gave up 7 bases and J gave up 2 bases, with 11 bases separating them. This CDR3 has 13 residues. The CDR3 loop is CASTSRVQETQYF. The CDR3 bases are TGTGCCAGTACTAGCCGGGTGCAAGAGACCCAGTACTTC.

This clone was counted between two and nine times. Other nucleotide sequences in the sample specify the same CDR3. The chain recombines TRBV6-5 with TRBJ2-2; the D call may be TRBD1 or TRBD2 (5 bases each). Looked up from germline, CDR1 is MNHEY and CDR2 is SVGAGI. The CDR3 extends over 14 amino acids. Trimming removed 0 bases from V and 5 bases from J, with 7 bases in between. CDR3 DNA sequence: TGTGCCAGCAGTTACTCGAGGGGAACCGGGGAGCTGTTTTTT. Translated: CASSYSRGTGELFF.

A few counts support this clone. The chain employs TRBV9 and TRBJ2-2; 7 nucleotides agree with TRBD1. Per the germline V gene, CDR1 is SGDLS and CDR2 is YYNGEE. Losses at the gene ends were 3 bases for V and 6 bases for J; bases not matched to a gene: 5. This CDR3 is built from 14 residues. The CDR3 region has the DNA TGTGCCAGCAGCGATCGACAGGGATCCGGGGAGCTGTTTTTT. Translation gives CASSDRQGSGELFF.

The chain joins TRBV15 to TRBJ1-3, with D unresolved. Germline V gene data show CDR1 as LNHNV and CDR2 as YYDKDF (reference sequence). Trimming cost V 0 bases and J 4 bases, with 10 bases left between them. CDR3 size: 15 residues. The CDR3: CATSRDWGSGNTIYF. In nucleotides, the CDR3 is TGTGCCACCAGCAGAGATTGGGGATCCGGAAACACCATATATTTT.